A single sample gave rise to the 9 T cell receptor beta chains below, sequenced in a study of shared clonotypes between healthy human individuals. Measured with immunoSEQ multiplex PCR; TCRdb has only the in-frame clones, and not every one. The sample has 450,000 to 500,000 clones; approximately 78% are singletons. The source material was PBMCs. These receptors all stem from a woman between 40 and 50 years old in good health. Some clones in this sample may be carry-over from other donors' samples.

This clone came up a few times. The genes are TRBV18 and TRBJ2-3; the match to TRBD2 covers 9 bases. With 6 bases clipped from V and 3 bases from J, the junction kept 1 base outside the gene matches. CDR3 size: 13 residues. Germline V lookup: CDR1 KGHSH, CDR2 LQKENI. Here the CDR3 reads CASSREGTDTQYF. The CDR3 DNA reads as TGTGCCAGCTCGCGGGAGGGGACAGATACGCAGTATTTT.

The chain links TRBV6-6 to TRBJ1-4, with TRBD1 as a possible D gene (6 bases). The CDR3 length is 14 residues. Trimming stripped 7 bases from V and 5 bases from J, with 14 bases between. CDR1 and CDR2 (germline): MNHNY, SVGAGI (reference sequence). The CDR3 DNA reads TGTGCCAGCACCATGGACAGATTAAATGAAAAACTGTTTTTT. This translates into CASTMDRLNEKLFF.

J is TRBJ2-7 and V is TRBV7-3; 8 positions match TRBD1. The trim removed 3 bases at V and 4 bases at J, leaving 5 bases unmatched. The germline V gene encodes CDR1 SGHTA and CDR2 FQGTGA. The CDR3 runs 14 residues. CDR3 bases: TGTGCCAGCAGCTTCGGACAGGGCCCGTACGAGCAGTACTTC. Its protein is CASSFGQGPYEQYF.

This rearrangement joins TRBV11-2 to TRBJ2-3; D is tentatively TRBD1 or TRBD2 (5 bases each). With 1 base removed from V and 0 bases from J, the gap between germline ends came to 11 bases. CDR3 length equals 16 residues. Per germline, CDR1 SGHAT and CDR2 FQNNGV. The CDR3 reads CASSLGGYFSTDTQYF. The CDR3 DNA sequence: TGTGCCAGCAGCTTAGGGGGGTATTTTAGCACAGATACGCAGTATTTT.

V usage is TRBV7-8 and J usage is TRBJ2-5; possibly TRBD1 or TRBD2 for D (6 bases each). The germline V and J ends were trimmed by 5 bases and 1 base, with 17 bases remaining between them. This CDR3 contains 16 residues. Germline-derived CDR1 and CDR2 are SGHVS and FQNEAQ. Here the CDR3 reads CASSLGRGGTQETQYF. The CDR3 DNA reads as TGTGCCAGCAGCCTGGGCCGAGGGGGGACCCAAGAGACCCAGTACTTC.

The V gene is TRBV7-2, the J gene TRBJ2-7, with D maybe TRBD2 (5 bases). The length of the CDR3 is 14 residues. Germline values: CDR1 SGHTA, CDR2 FQGNSA. The V gene lost 3 bases and the J gene lost 2 bases, with 11 bases spanning the gap. The chain's CDR3 is CASSFGGPTYEQYF. The CDR3 DNA reads as TGTGCCAGCAGCTTTGGAGGCCCTACCTACGAGCAGTACTTC.

Many counts were recorded for this clone. The chain uses TRBV6-6 and TRBJ1-2; the D is unclear. Per germline, CDR1 MNHNY and CDR2 SVGAGI (reference sequence). CDR3 length equals 13 residues. V was trimmed by 2 bases and J by 0 bases, leaving 4 bases between them. CDR3 amino acids: CASSYDPNYGYTF. For the CDR3, the DNA is TGTGCCAGCAGTTACGACCCTAACTATGGCTACACCTTC.

The table lists this clone with a count of one. The chain recombines TRBV7-2 with TRBJ2-2, with D possibly matching TRBD2 (5 bases). This CDR3 region has 16 residues. Deletions cut 5 bases from V and 0 bases from J, with 13 bases between. CDR1 SGHTA and CDR2 FQGNSA come from the germline V gene. For the CDR3, the DNA is TGTGCCAGCAGCCCAATATCTAGCCCGAACACCGGGGAGCTGTTTTTT. Its protein is CASSPISSPNTGELFF.

Worth noting for this clone: Given a much more abundant clone one base away, this may be a read error. Other nucleotide sequences in the sample specify the same CDR3. The J gene is TRBJ2-5, the V gene TRBV7-6; D is unclear. The V gene lost 0 bases and the J gene lost 5 bases, with 1 base spanning the gap. Looked up from germline, CDR1 is SGHVS and CDR2 is FNYEAQ. This CDR3 has 11 residues. CDR3 residues: CASSLAETQYF. The CDR3 coding sequence is TGTGCCAGCAGCTTAGCGGAGACCCAGTACTTC.